The T cell receptor beta chain described here comes from a study of cytomegalovirus exposure and HLA in healthy donors. As for the study in general: Researchers previously reported finding 90 million to 130 million unique TCR beta sequences from approximately 200 million T cells. Samples from HLA-typed donors yielded 85 million to 95 million unique TCRs in an early data release. Study results and limitations: Later analysis demonstrated an association between a missense DCLRE1C variant and TCR beta V- and J-gene trimming. The authors later found most CMV-associated TCR beta chains appeared HLA-restricted.

On this clone itself: Its target is not known.

CDR3 length equals 18 residues. Per germline, CDR1 SGHTA and CDR2 FQGNSA. V lost 4 bases to trimming and J lost 6 bases; unmatched junction nucleotides: 17. 60 Vbeta and 13 Jbeta primers were used in PCR. This table comes from immunoSEQ multiplex PCR, and its TCRdb copy is limited to in-frame clones, with some not included. The sample lists 200,000 or so clones, 82% occurring once. The chain couples TRBV7-2 to TRBJ2-3, with 9 bases matching TRBD1. Material: PBMCs. This clonotype was sampled from a boy aged 2 to 9 in good health and CMV-seronegative. The chain's CDR3 is CASSSRQGVWVEGDTQYF. The CDR3 coding sequence is TGTGCCAGCAGCTCACGACAGGGGGTGTGGGTTGAGGGTGATACGCAGTATTTT.